This TCR beta chain derives from a study of graft-versus-host responses after intestinal transplantation. As for the study in general: Anti-thymocyte globulin induction preceded two to four years of tacrolimus and steroid maintenance in all recipients.

The V gene end was trimmed by 4 bases and the J gene end by 0 bases; junction bases not matched to a gene: 7. This CDR3 region has 16 residues. CDR1 is LGHNA, CDR2 YSLEER, per germline. Produced via immunoSEQ multiplex PCR; TCRdb's table is partial and in-frame only. The sample consists of around 96,000 clones, around nine tenths of them appearing once. Of note for this clone: The antigen remains unidentified.

The sequence was collected from a human donor who received an intestinal transplant. This sample comprised unstimulated CD4+ T cells sorted from spleen or lymph node cells, obtained before intestinal transplant. The chain carries TRBV4-3 and TRBJ2-3; 7 bases are shared with TRBD1. The CDR3 reads CASSLTGTASTDTQYF. CDR3 sequence (DNA): TGCGCCAGCAGCCTAACGGGGACAGCTAGCACAGATACGCAGTATTTT.